Presented here are 13 T cell receptor beta chains from one specimen sequenced in a study of blood T cell repertoires in COVID-19. TCRdb keeps only in-frame clones here, not all; method: immunoSEQ multiplex PCR. This table holds approximately 150,000 clones, 80% to 85% found once. The sample taken for sequencing was PBMCs or T cells enriched from blood (not recorded which). The receptor set was obtained from a man in his 70s who had been exposed to COVID-19.

This chain connects TRBV7-9 to TRBJ2-1, with TRBD2 matching 9 bases. Germline assignment: CDR1 SEHNR and CDR2 FQNEAQ (reference sequence). V dropped 6 bases and J dropped 9; count of bases not matched to a gene: 12. This CDR3 has 15 amino acids. The CDR3 DNA is TGTGCCAGCAGTGGGCCAAGCGGGGGGAACGGTGAGCAGTTCTTC. It codes for CASSGPSGGNGEQFF.

The gene calls are TRBV5-6 and TRBJ2-2, with a possible D match to TRBD2 (6 bases). The CDR3 runs to 13 residues. V was trimmed by 0 bases and J by 7 bases, leaving 7 bases between them. Germline lookup yields CDR1 SGHDT and CDR2 YYEEEE. CDR3 in amino acids: CASSLGDFGELFF. CDR3 sequence (DNA): TGTGCCAGCAGCTTGGGGGACTTCGGGGAGCTGTTTTTT.

The chain recombines TRBV7-2 with TRBJ1-6, with a possible D match to TRBD1 (5 bases). The germline CDR1 and CDR2 sequences are SGHTA and FQGNSA. The ends were cut back, 5 bases at V and 8 bases at J, with 10 bases in the middle. This CDR3 comprises 13 residues. The CDR3 is CASSTDRDSPLHF. The CDR3, as DNA: TGTGCCAGCAGCACAGACAGAGATTCACCCCTCCACTTT.

The chain carries TRBV2 and TRBJ1-6; TRBD1 matches at 8 bases. Unmatched junction bases numbered 14, after V lost 6 bases and J lost 10 bases. Germline V lookup: CDR1 SNHLY, CDR2 FYNNEI. CDR3 length equals 16 residues. CDR3: CASREGQDPSRSPLHF. CDR3 in DNA: TGTGCCAGCAGGGAGGGACAGGACCCGTCCCGGTCACCCCTCCACTTT.

CDR3 bases: TGTGCCAGCAGCCAGACGATGGAGGCGAAAGCTTTCTTT. It yields the protein CASSQTMEAKAFF. V and J are TRBV3-1 (or the pseudogene TRBV3-2) and TRBJ1-1; D remains unclear. This CDR3 is built from 13 residues. CDR1 and CDR2 from the germline V gene are LGHDT and YNNKEL (reference sequence). Trimming stripped 3 bases from V and 9 bases from J, with 14 bases between.

The V call is TRBV3-1 (or the pseudogene TRBV3-2), the J call TRBJ1-4, with D unclear. Germline loops: CDR1 LGHDT, CDR2 YNNKEL (reference sequence). This CDR3 spans 13 amino acids. Trimming took 0 bases from V and 12 from J, leaving 11 bases between them. In DNA form, the CDR3 reads TGTGCCAGCAGCCAAGATCGGACGGAGGAACTGTTTTTT. The encoded protein is CASSQDRTEELFF.

V is TRBV30 and J is TRBJ1-4; D is uncertain. Trimming took off 5 bases at V and 4 bases at J, with 14 bases between the two ends. The germline V gene has CDR1 GTSNPN and CDR2 SVGIG (reference sequence). The CDR3 is 14 amino acids. In DNA, the CDR3 is TGTGCCTGGGCCGTGAACAGAGATAATGAAAAACTGTTTTTT. Amino acid sequence: CAWAVNRDNEKLFF.

The rearrangement links TRBV29-1 to TRBJ2-1; D perhaps matches TRBD2 (6 bases). Trimming took off 7 bases at V and 3 bases at J, with 13 bases between the two ends. CDR1 is SQVTM, CDR2 ANQGSEA, per germline. This CDR3 spans 13 amino acids. The CDR3 DNA sequence: TGCAGCGCCCGACTAGGGAACTACAATGAGCAGTTCTTC. Translation gives CSARLGNYNEQFF.

The J gene is TRBJ1-4, the V gene TRBV30; TRBD1 agrees at 8 bases. The CDR3 is made up of 13 amino acids. J gave up 7 bases and V 4 bases, and 5 bases lay outside the gene matches. From germline, CDR1 is GTSNPN and CDR2 SVGIG (reference sequence). The CDR3 here is CAWNPGGGEKLFF. CDR3 bases: TGTGCCTGGAACCCAGGGGGCGGTGAAAAACTGTTTTTT.

The chain has TRBV2 and TRBJ1-6; 7 positions agree with TRBD1. V lost 7 bases and J lost 5; bases outside the gene matches: 8. Per the germline V gene, CDR1 is SNHLY and CDR2 is FYNNEI. The CDR3 is made up of 15 amino acids. The DNA for the CDR3 is TGTGCCAGCAAACGGACAGGTAGCCATAATTCACCCCTCCACTTT. It encodes CASKRTGSHNSPLHF.

The CDR3 reads CASKVATGNQPQHF. CDR3 DNA: TGTGCCAGCAAAGTGGCGACAGGGAATCAGCCCCAGCATTTT. This chain links TRBV2 with TRBJ1-5; 7 nucleotides align to TRBD1. Germline V gene sequence: CDR1 SNHLY, CDR2 FYNNEI. This CDR3 comprises 14 residues. Trimming at V came to 7 bases and at J to 4 bases, leaving 7 bases not matched to a gene.

This chain connects TRBV5-4 to TRBJ2-3, with D perhaps TRBD2 (6 bases). CDR1 is SGHNT, CDR2 YYREEE, per germline (reference sequence). Trimming pared 0 bases from V and 1 base from J, leaving 9 bases between. The CDR3 extends over 15 amino acids. CDR3 protein: CASSLAPGGTDTQYF. The CDR3 DNA is TGTGCCAGCAGCTTGGCCCCGGGGGGCACAGATACGCAGTATTTT.

Here the CDR3 DNA reads TGCAGCGTAGGGGGACCAACCTACGAGCAGTACTTC. It codes for CSVGGPTYEQYF. The chain employs TRBV29-1 and TRBJ2-7, with D possibly TRBD1 on 6 matching bases. Trimming removed 6 bases at V and 2 bases at J, with 11 bases between. Per germline, CDR1 SQVTM and CDR2 ANQGSEA. The CDR3 sequence is 12 residues long.